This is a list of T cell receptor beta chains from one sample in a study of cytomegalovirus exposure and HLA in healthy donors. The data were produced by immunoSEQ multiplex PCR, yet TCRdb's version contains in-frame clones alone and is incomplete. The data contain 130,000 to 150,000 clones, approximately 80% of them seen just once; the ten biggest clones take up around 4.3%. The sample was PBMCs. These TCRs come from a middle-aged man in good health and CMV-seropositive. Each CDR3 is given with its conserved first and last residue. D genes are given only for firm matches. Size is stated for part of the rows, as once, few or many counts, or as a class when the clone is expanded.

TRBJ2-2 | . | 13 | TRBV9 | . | TGTGCCAGCAGCGTGTGGGCCGACGGGGAGCTGTTTTTT | CASSVWADGELFF
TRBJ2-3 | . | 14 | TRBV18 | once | TGTGCCAGCTCACCACCCACAGGGACAGATACGCAGTATTTT | CASSPPTGTDTQYF
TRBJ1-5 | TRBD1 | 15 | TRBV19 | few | TGTGCCAGTAGTTCCGGGACAGGGGGGAATCAGCCCCAGCATTTT | CASSSGTGGNQPQHF
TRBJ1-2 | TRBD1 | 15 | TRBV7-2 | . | TGTGCCAGCAGCTTACAGGGGGTGAATAACTATGGCTACACCTTC | CASSLQGVNNYGYTF
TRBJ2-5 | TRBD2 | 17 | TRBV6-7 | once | TGTGCCAGCAGCACCGGGACTAGCGGGAGGGCGGTAGAGACCCAGTACTTC | CASSTGTSGRAVETQYF
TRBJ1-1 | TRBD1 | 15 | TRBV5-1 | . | TGCGCCAGCAGCCCCGGGACAGGGGGAAACACTGAAGCTTTCTTT | CASSPGTGGNTEAFF
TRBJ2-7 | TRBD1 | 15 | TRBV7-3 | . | TGTGCCAGCAGCTCGGCACCGGGACAGAACTACGAGCAGTACTTC | CASSSAPGQNYEQYF
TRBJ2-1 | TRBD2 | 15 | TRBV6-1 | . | TGTGCCAGCAGGCCCCGGGCTAGCGGGAACAATGAGCAGTTCTTC | CASRPRASGNNEQFF
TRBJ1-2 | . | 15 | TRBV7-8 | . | TGTGCCAGCAGCTTAGCCTCGACAGGATCACATGGCTACACCTTC | CASSLASTGSHGYTF
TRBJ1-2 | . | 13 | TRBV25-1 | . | TGTGCCAGCAGTGTGGGGGGTGTCGGTGGCTACACCTTC | CASSVGGVGGYTF
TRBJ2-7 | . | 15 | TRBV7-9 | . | TGTGCCAGCAGCTTAACTGCGCAGGCCCCCTACGAGCAGTACTTC | CASSLTAQAPYEQYF
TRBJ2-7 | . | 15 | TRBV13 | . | TGTGCCAGCAGCCGCGGAGGGGGCGCGATGGGGGAGCAGTACTTC | CASSRGGGAMGEQYF
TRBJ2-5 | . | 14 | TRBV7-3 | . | TGTGCCAGCAGCTTAGGGGGGTTACGAGAGACCCAGTACTTC | CASSLGGLRETQYF
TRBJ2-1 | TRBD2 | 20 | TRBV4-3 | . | TGCGCCAGCAGCCAGACTAGCGGGGCGCCATCCATGAGCTCCTACAATGAGCAGTTCTTC | CASSQTSGAPSMSSYNEQFF
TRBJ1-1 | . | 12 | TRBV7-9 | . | TGTTCCAGCAGTGGGGCCTACACTGAAGCTTTCTTT | CSSSGAYTEAFF
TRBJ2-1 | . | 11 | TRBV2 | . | TGTGCCAGCAGTCCGTCCAATGAGCAGTTCTTC | CASSPSNEQFF
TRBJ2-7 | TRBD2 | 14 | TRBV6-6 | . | TGTGCCAGCAGAGCTAGCGGGAGCTCCTACGAGCAGTACTTC | CASRASGSSYEQYF
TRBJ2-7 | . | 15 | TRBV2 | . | TGTGCCAGCAGTGAAATCTGGCTAGTAGAAAGCGAGCAGTACTTC | CASSEIWLVESEQYF
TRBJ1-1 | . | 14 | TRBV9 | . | TGTGCCAGCAGCGATACGGTCTCCCCAACTGAAGCTTTCTTT | CASSDTVSPTEAFF
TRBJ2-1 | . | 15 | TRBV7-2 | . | TGTGCCAGCAGCTTAGTGGGGGGGCCCTCGAATGAGCAGTTCTTC | CASSLVGGPSNEQFF
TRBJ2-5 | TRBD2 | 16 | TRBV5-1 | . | TGCGCCAGCAGCCACATTAGCGGGGCTAATCAAGAGACCCAGTACTTC | CASSHISGANQETQYF
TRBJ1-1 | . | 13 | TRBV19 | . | TGTGCCAGTAGTTTCCGACAGACGACTGAAGCTTTCTTT | CASSFRQTTEAFF
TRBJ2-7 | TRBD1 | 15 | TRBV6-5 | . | TGTGCCAGCAGTTACGACAGGGGGAGCTCCTACGAGCAGTACTTC | CASSYDRGSSYEQYF
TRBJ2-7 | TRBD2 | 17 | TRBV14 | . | TGTGCCAGCAGCCAAGATTCAGGCGGGAGGGATATAGGCGAGCAGTACTTC | CASSQDSGGRDIGEQYF
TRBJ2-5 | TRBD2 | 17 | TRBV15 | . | TGTGCCACCAGCAGAGGGACGTCTAGCGGGGCCCAAGAGACCCAGTACTTC | CATSRGTSSGAQETQYF
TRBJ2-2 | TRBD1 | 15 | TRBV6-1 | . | TGTGCCAGCAGTCCCTGGACAGGGGGCATCGGGGAGCTGTTTTTT | CASSPWTGGIGELFF
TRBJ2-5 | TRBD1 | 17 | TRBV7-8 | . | TGTGCCAGCAGCTTTTCGACCGGGACAGGGTTTTTTCAGACCCAGTACTTC | CASSFSTGTGFFQTQYF
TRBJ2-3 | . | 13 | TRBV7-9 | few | TGTGCCAGCAGCCTTTCTAGCACAGATACGCAGTATTTT | CASSLSSTDTQYF